These 5 T cell receptor beta chains originate from one sample sequenced in a study of T cell responses to AZD1222 COVID-19 vaccine. Sequencing was performed with immunoSEQ multiplex PCR; in TCRdb, only in-frame clones are kept and a portion is missing. The table includes approximately 74,000 clones, roughly 85% detected once. This specimen was peripheral blood, taken on day 0 of AZD1222 vaccination. The source of these receptors is an adult in good health.

The chain recombines TRBV12-5 with TRBJ2-1; maybe TRBD1 (6 bases). The CDR3 covers 15 residues. Trimming removed 3 bases at V and 0 bases at J, with 9 bases between. CDR1 and CDR2 (germline): LGHNT, FRNRAP. The CDR3 sequence is CASGFGQSSYNEQFF. The CDR3 nucleotides are TGTGCTAGTGGTTTCGGACAGAGCTCCTACAATGAGCAGTTCTTC. Using reference TRBV12-5 and TRBJ2-1 for the parts outside the CDR3, the full variable domain is DARVTQTPRHKVTEMGQEVTMRCQPILGHNTVFWYRQTMMQGLELLAYFRNRAPLDDSGMPKDRFSAEMPDATLATLKIQPSEPRDSAVYFCASGFGQSSYNEQFFGPGTRLTVL.

The V gene is TRBV6-5, the J gene TRBJ1-2; 7 bases align to TRBD1. CDR3 length: 14 residues. J gave up 3 bases and V 5 bases, and 6 bases lay outside the gene matches. Germline values: CDR1 MNHEY, CDR2 SVGAGI. The CDR3 loop reads CASSKNQGDYGYTF. CDR3 DNA: TGTGCCAGCAGTAAAAACCAGGGGGACTATGGCTACACCTTC.

This chain links TRBV10-3 with TRBJ1-3, with TRBD1 matching 8 bases. The CDR3 is 16 residues long. From germline, CDR1 is ENHRY and CDR2 SYGVKD. The V segment lost 10 bases and the J segment 3 bases; nucleotides outside the gene matches: 14. The CDR3 here is CATLDYDRGSGNTIYF. In nucleotides, the CDR3 is TGTGCCACGCTAGATTACGACAGGGGTAGTGGAAACACCATATATTTT.

This clone was recorded only once. V usage is TRBV3-1 (or the pseudogene TRBV3-2) and J usage is TRBJ1-3; D uncertain. The V gene's germline CDR1 is LGHDT and CDR2 YNNKEL (reference sequence). CDR3 size: 16 residues. Trimming took 4 bases from V and 0 from J, leaving 13 bases between them. The CDR3 DNA reads TGTGCCAGCAGCCCCCATTCATACGACTCTGGAAACACCATATATTTT. Protein product: CASSPHSYDSGNTIYF.

The chain combines TRBV18 with TRBJ1-1, with D possibly TRBD1 on 6 matching bases. Trimming took off 5 bases at V and 6 bases at J, with 16 bases between the two ends. Germline loops: CDR1 KGHSH, CDR2 LQKENI. The CDR3 is 14 residues long. The DNA for the CDR3 is TGTGCCAGCTCATCGCAATTGGACAGCCCTGAAGCTTTCTTT. This translates into CASSSQLDSPEAFF.